One T cell receptor (beta chain) is described in this entry. Measured with immunoSEQ multiplex PCR; TCRdb has only the in-frame clones, and not every one. The sample carries approximately 300,000 clones, 75% to 90% recorded once. This entry is derived from a study of blood T cell repertoires in COVID-19. Trimming took 3 bases from V and 9 from J; bases not matched to a gene: 16. This CDR3 spans 18 amino acids. Germline V gene data show CDR1 as KGHSH and CDR2 as LQKENI. The chain uses TRBV18 and TRBJ2-1; 11 bases line up with TRBD2. The sequenced sample consisted of peripheral blood. This sequence was found in a man in his late teens or twenties with active or convalescent COVID-19. The CDR3 is CASSPLESSGRQVSEQFF. CDR3 nucleotides: TGTGCCAGCTCACCTCTCGAATCTAGCGGGAGGCAAGTTAGTGAGCAGTTCTTC.